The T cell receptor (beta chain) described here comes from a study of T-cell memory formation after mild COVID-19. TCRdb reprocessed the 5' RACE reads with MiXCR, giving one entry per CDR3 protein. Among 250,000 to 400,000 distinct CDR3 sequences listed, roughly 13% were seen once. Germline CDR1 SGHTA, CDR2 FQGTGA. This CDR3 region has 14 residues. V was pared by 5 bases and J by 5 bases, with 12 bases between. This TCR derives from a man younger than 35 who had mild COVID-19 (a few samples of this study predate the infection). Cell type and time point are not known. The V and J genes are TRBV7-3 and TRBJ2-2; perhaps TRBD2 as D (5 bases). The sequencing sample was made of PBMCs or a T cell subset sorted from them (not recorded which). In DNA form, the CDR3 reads TGTGCCAGCAGCACTGGACTCGAGACCGGGGAGCTGTTTTTT. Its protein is CASSTGLETGELFF.